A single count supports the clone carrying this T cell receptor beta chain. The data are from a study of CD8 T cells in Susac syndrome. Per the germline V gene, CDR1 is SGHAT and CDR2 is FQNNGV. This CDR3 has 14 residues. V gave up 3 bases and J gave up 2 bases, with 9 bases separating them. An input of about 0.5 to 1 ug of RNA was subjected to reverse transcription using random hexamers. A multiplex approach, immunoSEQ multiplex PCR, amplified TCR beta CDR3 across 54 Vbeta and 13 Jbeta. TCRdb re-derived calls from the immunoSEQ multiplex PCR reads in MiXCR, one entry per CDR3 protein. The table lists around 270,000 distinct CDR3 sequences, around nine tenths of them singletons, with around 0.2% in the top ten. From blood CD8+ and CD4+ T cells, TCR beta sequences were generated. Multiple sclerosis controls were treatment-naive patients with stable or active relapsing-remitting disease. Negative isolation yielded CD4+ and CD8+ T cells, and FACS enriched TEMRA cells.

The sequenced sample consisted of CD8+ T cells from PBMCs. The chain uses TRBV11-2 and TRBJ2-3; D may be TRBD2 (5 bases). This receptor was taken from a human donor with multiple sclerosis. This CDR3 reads CASSLRLHTDTQYF. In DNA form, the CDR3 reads TGTGCCAGCAGCTTGCGACTACACACAGATACGCAGTATTTT. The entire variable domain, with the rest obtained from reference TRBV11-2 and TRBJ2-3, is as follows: EAGVAQSPRYKIIEKRQSVAFWCNPISGHATLYWYQQILGQGPKLLIQFQNNGVVDDSQLPKDRFSAERLKGVDSTLKIQPAKLEDSAVYLCASSLRLHTDTQYFGPGTRLTVL.